This T cell receptor (beta chain) originates from a study of immune heterogeneity within non-small cell lung tumors. Study findings and constraints: Identical dominant CDR3 beta clonotypes spanned tumor sites within a patient, beside site-unique high-frequency clones. With an R of approximately 0.3, local T-cell clonality correlated moderately but significantly with local tumor mutational burden. The high-frequency T-cell receptor beta clonotypes mostly did not match up between individual patients.

This clonotype has a count of ten or more. What it binds is not known. Template material comprised bulk tumor genomic DNA at 600 ng per sample. During surgery, each primary tumor gave multiple biopsies spaced as far apart as possible. Curative operations were performed on patients who had untreated, newly diagnosed non-small cell lung cancer. Study donors were patients with a new diagnosis of non-small cell lung cancer who underwent surgery with curative intent. Germline V gene lookup returns CDR1 LNHNV and CDR2 YYDKDF (reference sequence). Losses at the gene ends were 6 bases for V and 7 bases for J; bases not matched to a gene: 14. The CDR3 is made up of 16 amino acids. TCR beta CDR3 was amplified by multiplex PCR, first round 10 to 11 cycles, 32 V and 13 J primers. TCRdb processed the multiplex PCR reads anew with MiXCR; each CDR3 protein has one entry. The sample carries over 30,000 distinct CDR3 sequences, 25% to 30% recorded once.

The sequence was obtained from a man aged 35-49 years with non-small cell lung cancer. The specimen sequenced was lung tumor tissue. The chain uses TRBV15 and TRBJ2-1; 8 bases agree with TRBD1. This CDR3 is CATSFPSGQGKNEQFF. CDR3 bases: TGTGCCACCAGTTTTCCGTCAGGACAGGGTAAAAATGAGCAGTTCTTC. The whole variable domain, filled in from reference TRBV15 and TRBJ2-1, reads DAMVIQNPRYQVTQFGKPVTLSCSQTLNHNVMYWYQQKSSQAPKLLFHYYDKDFNNEADTPDNFQSRRPNTSFCFLDIRSPGLGDTAMYLCATSFPSGQGKNEQFFGPGTRLTVL.